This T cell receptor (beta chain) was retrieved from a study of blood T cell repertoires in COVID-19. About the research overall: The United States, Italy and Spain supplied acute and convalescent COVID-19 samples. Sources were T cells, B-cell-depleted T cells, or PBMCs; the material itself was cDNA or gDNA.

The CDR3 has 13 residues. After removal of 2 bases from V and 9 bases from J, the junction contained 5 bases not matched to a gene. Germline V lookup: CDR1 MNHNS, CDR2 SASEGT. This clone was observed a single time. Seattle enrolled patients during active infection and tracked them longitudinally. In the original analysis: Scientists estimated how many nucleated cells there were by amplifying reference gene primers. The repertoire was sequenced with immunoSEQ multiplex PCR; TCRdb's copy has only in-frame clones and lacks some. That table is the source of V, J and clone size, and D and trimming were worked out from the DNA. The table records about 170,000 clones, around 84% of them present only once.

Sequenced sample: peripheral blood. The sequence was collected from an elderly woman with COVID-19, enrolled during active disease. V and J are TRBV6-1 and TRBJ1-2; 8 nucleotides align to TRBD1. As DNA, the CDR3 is TGTGCCAGCAGTGAAACCGGACAGGGCCGCTACACCTTC. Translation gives CASSETGQGRYTF.